This TCR beta chain appears in the sequencing data of a study of blood T cell repertoires in COVID-19. Overall study context: Sites in the United States, Italy and Spain provided acute and convalescent COVID-19 samples. PBMCs, B-cell-depleted T cells, or T cells provided the cDNA or gDNA that made up the material.

Germline V gives CDR1 MGHDK, CDR2 SYGVNS. Trimming took 0 bases from V and 4 from J, leaving 14 bases between them. The CDR3 spans 16 residues. In the original analysis: Reference gene primer amplification gave nucleated cell count estimates. The protocol was immunoSEQ multiplex PCR, while the TCRdb copy is restricted to in-frame clones and leaves out a portion. The DNA was the basis for D and trimming; V, J and clone size are from that table. The repertoire includes hundreds of thousands of clones, approximately 90% of them detected once, and over 9.5% sits in the top ten. Patients in Seattle were enrolled during active infection, then followed longitudinally.

The material sequenced was peripheral blood. The clonotype originates from a woman between 45 and 65 years old with COVID-19, enrolled during active disease. The genes are TRBV25-1 and TRBJ2-3, with D perhaps TRBD1 (5 bases). The CDR3 sequence: CASSEYKGLISDTQYF. CDR3 coding DNA: TGTGCCAGCAGTGAATATAAGGGGTTGATTTCAGATACGCAGTATTTT. Variable domain in full (rest from reference TRBV25-1 and TRBJ2-3): EADIYQTPRYLVIGTGKKITLECSQTMGHDKMYWYQQDPGMELHLIHYSYGVNSTEKGDLSSESTVSRIRTEHFPLTLESARPSHTSQYLCASSEYKGLISDTQYFGPGTRLTVL.